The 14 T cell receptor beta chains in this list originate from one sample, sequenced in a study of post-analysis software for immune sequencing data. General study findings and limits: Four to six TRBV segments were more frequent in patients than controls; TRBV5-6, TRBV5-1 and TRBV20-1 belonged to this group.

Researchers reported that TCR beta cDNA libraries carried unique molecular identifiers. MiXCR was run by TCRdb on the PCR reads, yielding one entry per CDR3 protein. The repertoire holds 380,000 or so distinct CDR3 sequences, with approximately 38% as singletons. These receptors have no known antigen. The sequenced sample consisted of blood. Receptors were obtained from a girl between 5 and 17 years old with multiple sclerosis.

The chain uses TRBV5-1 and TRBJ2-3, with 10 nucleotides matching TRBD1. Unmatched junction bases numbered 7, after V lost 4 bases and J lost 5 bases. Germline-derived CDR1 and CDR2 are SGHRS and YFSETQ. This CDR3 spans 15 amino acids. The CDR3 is CASSDGTGVEDTQYF. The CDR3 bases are TGCGCCAGCAGCGATGGGACAGGGGTCGAAGATACGCAGTATTTT.

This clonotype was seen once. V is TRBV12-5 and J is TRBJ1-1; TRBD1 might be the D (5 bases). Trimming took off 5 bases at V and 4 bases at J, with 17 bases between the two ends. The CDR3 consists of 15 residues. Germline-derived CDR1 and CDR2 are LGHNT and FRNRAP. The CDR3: CASGPSSGDLTEAFF. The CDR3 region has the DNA TGTGCTAGTGGTCCGTCTTCGGGGGACCTCACTGAAGCTTTCTTT.

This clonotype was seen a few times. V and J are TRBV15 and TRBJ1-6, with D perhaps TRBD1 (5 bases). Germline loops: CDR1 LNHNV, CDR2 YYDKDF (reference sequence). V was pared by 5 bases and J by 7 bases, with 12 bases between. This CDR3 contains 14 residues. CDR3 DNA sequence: TGTGCCACCAGCCCCCGGGCAGGGAATTCACCCCTCCACTTT. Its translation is CATSPRAGNSPLHF.

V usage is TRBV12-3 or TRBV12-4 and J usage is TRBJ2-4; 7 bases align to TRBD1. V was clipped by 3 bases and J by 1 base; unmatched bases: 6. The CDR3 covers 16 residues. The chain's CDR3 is CASSFRDSAAKNIQYF. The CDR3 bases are TGTGCCAGCAGTTTCCGGGACAGCGCCGCCAAAAACATTCAGTACTTC.

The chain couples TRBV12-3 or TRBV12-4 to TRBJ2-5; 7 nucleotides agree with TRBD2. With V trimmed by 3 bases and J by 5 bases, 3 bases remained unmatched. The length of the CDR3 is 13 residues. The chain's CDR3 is CASSFAGGETQYF. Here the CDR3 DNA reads TGTGCCAGCAGTTTTGCCGGGGGGGAGACCCAGTACTTC.

The CDR3 here is CASSLLQGAGTEAFF. CDR3 nucleotide sequence: TGTGCCAGCAGCTTACTACAGGGGGCGGGTACTGAAGCTTTCTTT. The chain uses TRBV5-6 and TRBJ1-1; TRBD1 aligns across 9 bases. Per germline, CDR1 SGHDT and CDR2 YYEEEE. The trim removed 2 bases at V and 5 bases at J, leaving 7 bases unmatched. CDR3 length: 15 amino acids.

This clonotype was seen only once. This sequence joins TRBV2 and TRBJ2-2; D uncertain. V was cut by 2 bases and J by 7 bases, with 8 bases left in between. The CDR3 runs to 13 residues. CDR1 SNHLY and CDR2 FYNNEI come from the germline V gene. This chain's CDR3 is CASSERLGGELFF. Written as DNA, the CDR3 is TGTGCCAGCAGTGAAAGGTTAGGCGGGGAGCTGTTTTTT.

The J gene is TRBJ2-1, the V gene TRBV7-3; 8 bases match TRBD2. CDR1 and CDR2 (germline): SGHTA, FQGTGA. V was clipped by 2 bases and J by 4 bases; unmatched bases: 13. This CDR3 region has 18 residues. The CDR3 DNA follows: TGTGCCAGCAGCTTAGGCCCCCGAGCGGGAGTAACTTACAATGAGCAGTTCTTC. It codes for CASSLGPRAGVTYNEQFF.

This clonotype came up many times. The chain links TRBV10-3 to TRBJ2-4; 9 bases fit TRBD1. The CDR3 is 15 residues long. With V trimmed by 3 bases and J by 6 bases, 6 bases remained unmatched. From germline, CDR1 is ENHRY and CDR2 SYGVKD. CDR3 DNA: TGTGCCATCAGTGAAGGTACGGGACAGGGAAACATTCAGTACTTC. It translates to CAISEGTGQGNIQYF.

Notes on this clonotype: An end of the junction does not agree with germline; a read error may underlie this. CDR3 nucleotide sequence: TGTGCCAGCAGTTACTCTGGGTACCAAGAGATCCAGTACTTC. Amino acid sequence: CASSYSGYQEIQYF. The chain carries TRBV6-5 and TRBJ2-5; D not resolved. Germline V gene data show CDR1 as MNHEY and CDR2 as SVGAGI. This CDR3 comprises 14 residues.

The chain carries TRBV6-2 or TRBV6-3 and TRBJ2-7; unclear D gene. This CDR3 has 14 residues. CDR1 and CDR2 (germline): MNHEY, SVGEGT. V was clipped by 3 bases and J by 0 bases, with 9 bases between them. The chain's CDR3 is CASSYLNRSYEQYF. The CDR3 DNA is TGTGCCAGCAGTTATTTAAATCGCTCCTACGAGCAGTACTTC.

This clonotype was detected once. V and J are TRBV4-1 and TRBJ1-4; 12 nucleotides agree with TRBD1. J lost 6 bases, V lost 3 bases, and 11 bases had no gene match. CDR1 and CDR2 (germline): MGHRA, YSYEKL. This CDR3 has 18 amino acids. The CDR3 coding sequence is TGCGCCAGCAGCCACCTGTCCCGGGACAGGGGGCGGGATGAAAAACTGTTTTTT. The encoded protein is CASSHLSRDRGRDEKLFF.

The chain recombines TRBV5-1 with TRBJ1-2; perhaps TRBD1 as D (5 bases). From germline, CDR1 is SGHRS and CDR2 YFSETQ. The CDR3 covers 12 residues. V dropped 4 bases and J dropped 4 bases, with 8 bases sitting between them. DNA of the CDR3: TGCGCCAGCAGCGAAGACAGCTATGGCTACACCTTC. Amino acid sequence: CASSEDSYGYTF.

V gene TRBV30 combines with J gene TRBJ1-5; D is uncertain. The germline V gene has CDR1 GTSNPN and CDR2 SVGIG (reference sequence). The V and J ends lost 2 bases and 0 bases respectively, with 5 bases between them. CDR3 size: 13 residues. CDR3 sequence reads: CAWSLGSNQPQHF. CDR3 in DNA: TGTGCCTGGAGTTTAGGTAGCAATCAGCCCCAGCATTTT. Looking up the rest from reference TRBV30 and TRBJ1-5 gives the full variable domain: SQTIHQWPATLVQPVGSPLSLECTVEGTSNPNLYWYRQAAGRGLQLLFYSVGIGQISSEVPQNLSASRPQDRQFILSSKKLLLSDSGFYLCAWSLGSNQPQHFGDGTRLSIL.